Below, 19 T cell receptor beta chains from the same sample are listed, as sequenced in a study of T cell changes during pregnancy in multiple sclerosis. Assay used: immunoSEQ multiplex PCR; TCRdb lists only in-frame clones, some missing. The sample contains around 44,000 clones, almost 95% of which appear only once. Sequenced material: peripheral blood. The receptors shown here come from a female donor with multiple sclerosis, enrolled in a pregnancy study.

The rearrangement links TRBV30 to TRBJ1-1; perhaps TRBD1 as D (5 bases). The V end was cut by 4 bases, the J end by 1 base, with 10 bases between. CDR1 is GTSNPN, CDR2 SVGIG, per germline (reference sequence). The CDR3 length is 13 residues. In nucleotides, the CDR3 is TGTGCCTGGAAGGCGGGGGGGAACACTGAAGCTTTCTTT. Encoded protein: CAWKAGGNTEAFF.

The rearrangement links TRBV28 to TRBJ1-2, with D uncertain. Between the trimmed V and J ends, which lost 2 bases and 4 bases, there was a span of 11 bases. The CDR3 is 14 residues long. Germline CDR1 is MDHEN and CDR2 is SYDVKM. The DNA of the CDR3 is TGTGCCAGCAGTTTAAGTACCGGGATCTATGGCTACACCTTC. This codes for CASSLSTGIYGYTF.

The gene calls are TRBV4-1 and TRBJ2-2; perhaps TRBD1 as D (5 bases). Trimming left V 6 bases short and J 4 bases short, with 12 bases between. Germline V gives CDR1 MGHRA, CDR2 YSYEKL. The CDR3 is made up of 14 amino acids. CDR3 DNA sequence: TGCGCCAGCAGAATTAGGGGCGGCACCGGGGAGCTGTTTTTT. Protein product: CASRIRGGTGELFF.

The genes are TRBV5-4 and TRBJ1-2, with D possibly being TRBD1 (5 bases). CDR3 length equals 12 residues. Germline-derived CDR1 and CDR2 are SGHNT and YYREEE (reference sequence). V was cut by 3 bases and J by 8 bases, with 11 bases left in between. CDR3 loop: CASSSTGRGYTF. In DNA form, the CDR3 reads TGTGCCAGCAGCTCCACGGGGCGCGGCTACACCTTC.

J is TRBJ2-1 and V is TRBV7-2, with 7 bases lining up with TRBD1. Germline loops: CDR1 SGHTA, CDR2 FQGNSA. The CDR3 is 14 residues long. After removal of 2 bases from V and 5 bases from J, the junction contained 3 bases not matched to a gene. DNA of the CDR3: TGTGCCAGCAGCTTAAGACAGGGAAACAATGAGCAGTTCTTC. This encodes CASSLRQGNNEQFF.

The rearrangement uses TRBV19 and TRBJ2-2, with D tentatively TRBD2 (5 bases). Trimming pared 5 bases from V and 2 bases from J, leaving 18 bases between. This CDR3 has 17 residues. The germline gives CDR1 LNHDA, CDR2 SQIVND (reference sequence). The CDR3 DNA reads TGTGCCAGTAGTGCCTTGAGAACCAGCGGAAACACCGGGGAGCTGTTTTTT. Protein: CASSALRTSGNTGELFF.

This chain connects TRBV29-1 to TRBJ2-1; 7 nucleotides agree with TRBD2. V gave up 6 bases and J gave up 8 bases; unmatched junction bases: 7. Germline V lookup: CDR1 SQVTM, CDR2 ANQGSEA. This CDR3 has 12 amino acids. Here the CDR3 DNA reads TGCAGCGTAGGGCCGGGAGGAGATGAGCAGTTCTTC. Amino acids: CSVGPGGDEQFF.

The chain carries TRBV4-3 and TRBJ1-6; D may be TRBD1 (5 bases). CDR1 and CDR2 from the germline V gene are LGHNA and YSLEER. V shed 3 bases and J shed 5 bases, with 11 bases lying between them. The CDR3 contains 15 residues. The DNA of the CDR3 is TGCGCCAGCAGCCAGGATCAGGGAAATAATTCACCCCTCCACTTT. Translation gives CASSQDQGNNSPLHF.

This clone is categorized as medium-sized. The genes are TRBV4-3 and TRBJ1-1; D may be TRBD1 (6 bases). V was clipped by 0 bases and J by 3 bases, with 23 bases between them. The length of the CDR3 is 19 residues. The germline V gene encodes CDR1 LGHNA and CDR2 YSLEER. For the CDR3, the DNA is TGCGCCAGCAGCCAAGAATTCGATGGGGGGCCTCGCTCATACACTGAAGCTTTCTTT. Its translation is CASSQEFDGGPRSYTEAFF.

This clone was observed a few times. The chain is built from TRBV7-2 and TRBJ1-1; 7 nucleotides agree with TRBD1. From germline, CDR1 is SGHTA and CDR2 FQGNSA. The CDR3 is 13 amino acids. Trimming at V came to 8 bases and at J to 4 bases, leaving 7 bases not matched to a gene. The CDR3 DNA reads as TGTGCCAGCGAGCCGGGACAGAGCACTGAAGCTTTCTTT. Protein: CASEPGQSTEAFF.

This chain uses TRBV18 with TRBJ2-1; 11 positions match TRBD2. This CDR3 has 16 residues. The V gene end was trimmed by 0 bases and the J gene end by 6 bases; junction bases not matched to a gene: 4. Per the germline V gene, CDR1 is KGHSH and CDR2 is LQKENI. In DNA form, the CDR3 reads TGTGCCAGCTCACCACCGGGGACTAGCGGCATCAATGAGCAGTTCTTC. The encoded protein is CASSPPGTSGINEQFF.

V usage is TRBV5-6 and J usage is TRBJ1-5; tentatively, D is TRBD1 (5 bases). CDR3 length equals 13 residues. Germline V lookup: CDR1 SGHDT, CDR2 YYEEEE. The V end was cut by 3 bases, the J end by 5 bases, with 9 bases between. Here the CDR3 reads CASSWGTDQPQHF. Here the CDR3 DNA reads TGTGCCAGCAGCTGGGGGACCGATCAGCCCCAGCATTTT.

This chain joins TRBV28 and TRBJ1-5; unclear D gene. This CDR3 spans 13 amino acids. Trimming left V 5 bases short and J 7 bases short, with 12 bases between. Germline V gene data show CDR1 as MDHEN and CDR2 as SYDVKM. CDR3: CASSPIDTQPQHF. DNA for the CDR3: TGTGCCAGCAGTCCGATAGACACCCAGCCCCAGCATTTT.

The J gene is TRBJ2-3, the V gene TRBV30, with 11 bases lining up with TRBD2. The trim removed 1 base at V and 5 bases at J, leaving 5 bases unmatched. Germline CDR1 reads GTSNPN; CDR2 reads SVGIG (reference sequence). This CDR3 is built from 15 residues. CDR3: CAWSELAGVRDTQYF. The CDR3 coding sequence is TGTGCCTGGAGTGAACTAGCGGGAGTCAGAGATACGCAGTATTTT.

This clone was detected a few times. V usage is TRBV28 and J usage is TRBJ2-5, with 12 bases matching TRBD2. V gave up 5 bases and J gave up 4 bases; unmatched junction bases: 8. The CDR3 is 16 amino acids. Germline-derived CDR1 and CDR2 are MDHEN and SYDVKM. The DNA for the CDR3 is TGTGCCAGCAGTCCTCGGACTAGCGGGATGGGAGAGACCCAGTACTTC. Its translation is CASSPRTSGMGETQYF.

This clone was seen once. This chain uses TRBV5-4 with TRBJ2-5; no reliable D call. V was cut by 0 bases and J by 2 bases, with 5 bases left in between. Germline values: CDR1 SGHNT, CDR2 YYREEE (reference sequence). This CDR3 has 13 residues. The CDR3, as DNA: TGTGCCAGCAGCTTGGCAGAGCAAGAGACCCAGTACTTC. Translating gives CASSLAEQETQYF.

In its sample, this clone was seen once. The chain couples TRBV11-3 to TRBJ1-5; no clear D gene. V shed 4 bases and J shed 3 bases, with 22 bases lying between them. CDR3 length: 18 residues. Germline CDR1 and CDR2: SGHNT and YENEEA. The CDR3 loop reads CASSCSSPSLGNNQPQHF. In DNA, the CDR3 is TGTGCCAGCAGCTGTAGCTCCCCTAGTTTGGGGAACAATCAGCCCCAGCATTTT.

V is TRBV4-1 and J is TRBJ2-1, with 9 bases identical to TRBD2. Germline CDR1 is MGHRA and CDR2 is YSYEKL. There are 16 residues in the CDR3. Germline trimming cut 4 bases from V and 4 bases from J; bases unmatched to any gene: 8. The CDR3 sequence: CASSPPGLAKYNEQFF. The CDR3 nucleotides are TGCGCCAGCAGCCCTCCGGGACTAGCAAAATACAATGAGCAGTTCTTC.

The chain joins TRBV27 to TRBJ1-5, with 8 bases lining up with TRBD1. Losses at the gene ends were 4 bases for V and 9 bases for J; bases not matched to a gene: 14. Per germline, CDR1 MNHEY and CDR2 SMNVEV (reference sequence). The CDR3 runs to 16 residues. Written as DNA, the CDR3 is TGTGCCAGCAGTTCCCAACCGGGACAGGTTTGGTGGCCCCAGCATTTT. This translates into CASSSQPGQVWWPQHF.